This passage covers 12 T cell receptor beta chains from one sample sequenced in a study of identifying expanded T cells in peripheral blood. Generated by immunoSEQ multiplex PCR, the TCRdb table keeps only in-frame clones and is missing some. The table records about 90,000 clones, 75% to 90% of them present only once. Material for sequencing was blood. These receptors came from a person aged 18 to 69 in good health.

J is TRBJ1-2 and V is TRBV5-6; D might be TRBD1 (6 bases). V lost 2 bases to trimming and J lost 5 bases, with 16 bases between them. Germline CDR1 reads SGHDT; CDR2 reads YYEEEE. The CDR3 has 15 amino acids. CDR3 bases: TGTGCCAGCAGCTTCCGACAGGCCTTGAGGTATGGCTACACCTTC. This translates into CASSFRQALRYGYTF.

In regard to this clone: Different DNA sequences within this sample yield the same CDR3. CDR3 sequence: CASSLAADYEQYF. CDR3 DNA: TGCGCCAGCAGCTTGGCGGCAGATTACGAGCAGTACTTC. The chain couples TRBV5-1 to TRBJ2-7; D is uncertain. Trimming pared 0 bases from V and 4 bases from J, leaving 8 bases between. This CDR3 has 13 amino acids. Germline V gene data show CDR1 as SGHRS and CDR2 as YFSETQ.

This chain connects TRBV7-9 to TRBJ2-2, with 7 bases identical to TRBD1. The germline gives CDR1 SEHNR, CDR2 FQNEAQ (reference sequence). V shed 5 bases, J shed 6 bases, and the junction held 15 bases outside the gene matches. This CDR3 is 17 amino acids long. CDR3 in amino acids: CASSTTTGQFSPGELFF. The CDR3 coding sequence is TGTGCCAGCAGCACGACTACGGGACAGTTTAGTCCCGGGGAGCTGTTTTTT.

In DNA form, the CDR3 reads TGCGCCAGCAGCCAAGGTCGCTCCTACGAGCAGTACTTC. Residues: CASSQGRSYEQYF. The chain has TRBV10-1 and TRBJ2-7; D not resolved. Germline V gives CDR1 WNHNN, CDR2 SYGVQD (reference sequence). The ends were cut back, 6 bases at V and 0 bases at J, with 9 bases in the middle. The CDR3 sequence is 13 residues long.

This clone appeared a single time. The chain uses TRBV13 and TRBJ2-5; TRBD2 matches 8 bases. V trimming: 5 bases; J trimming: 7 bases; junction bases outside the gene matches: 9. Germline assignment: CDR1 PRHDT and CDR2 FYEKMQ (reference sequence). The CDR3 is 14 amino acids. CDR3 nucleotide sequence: TGTGCCAGCAGCCCCGGCCGGGGGGGCGGGACCCAGTACTTC. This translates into CASSPGRGGGTQYF.

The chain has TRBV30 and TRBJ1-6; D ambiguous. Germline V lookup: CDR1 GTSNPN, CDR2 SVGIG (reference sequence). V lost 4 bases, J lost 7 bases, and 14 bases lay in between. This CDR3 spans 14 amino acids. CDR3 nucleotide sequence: TGTGCCTGGAAGTTTTGGGAGCAAAATTCACCCCTCCACTTT. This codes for CAWKFWEQNSPLHF. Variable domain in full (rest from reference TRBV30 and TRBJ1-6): SQTIHQWPATLVQPVGSPLSLECTVEGTSNPNLYWYRQAAGRGLQLLFYSVGIGQISSEVPQNLSASRPQDRQFILSSKKLLLSDSGFYLCAWKFWEQNSPLHFGNGTRLTVT.

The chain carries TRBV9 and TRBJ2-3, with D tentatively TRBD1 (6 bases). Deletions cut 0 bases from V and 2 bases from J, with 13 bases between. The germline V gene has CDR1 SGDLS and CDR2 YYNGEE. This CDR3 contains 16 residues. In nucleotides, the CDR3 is TGTGCCAGCAGCGTAGCCCCGGGACAAACCACAGATACGCAGTATTTT. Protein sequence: CASSVAPGQTTDTQYF.

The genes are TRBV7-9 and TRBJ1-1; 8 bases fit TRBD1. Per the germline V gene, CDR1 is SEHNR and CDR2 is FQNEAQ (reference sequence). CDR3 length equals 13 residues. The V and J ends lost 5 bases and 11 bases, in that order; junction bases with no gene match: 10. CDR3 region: CASSPQGDAWAFF. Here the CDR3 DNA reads TGTGCCAGCAGCCCACAGGGGGATGCGTGGGCTTTCTTT.

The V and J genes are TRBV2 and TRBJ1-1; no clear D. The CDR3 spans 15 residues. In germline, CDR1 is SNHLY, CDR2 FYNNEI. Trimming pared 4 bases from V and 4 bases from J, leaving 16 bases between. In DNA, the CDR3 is TGTGCCAGCAGTGGAGGCATTCTACGGGGCACTGAAGCTTTCTTT. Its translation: CASSGGILRGTEAFF.

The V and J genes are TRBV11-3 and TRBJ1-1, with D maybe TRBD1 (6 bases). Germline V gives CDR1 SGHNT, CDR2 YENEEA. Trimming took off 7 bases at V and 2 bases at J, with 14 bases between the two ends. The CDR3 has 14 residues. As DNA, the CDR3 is TGTGCCAGCACCCCCGGGGGGGCAAACACTGAAGCTTTCTTT. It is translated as CASTPGGANTEAFF.

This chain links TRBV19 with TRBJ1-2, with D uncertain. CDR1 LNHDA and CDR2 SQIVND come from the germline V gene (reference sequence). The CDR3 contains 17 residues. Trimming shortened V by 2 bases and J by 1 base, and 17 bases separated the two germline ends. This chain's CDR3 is CASSIRVGSSGNYGYTF. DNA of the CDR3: TGTGCCAGTAGTATAAGAGTCGGGAGTAGCGGTAACTATGGCTACACCTTC.

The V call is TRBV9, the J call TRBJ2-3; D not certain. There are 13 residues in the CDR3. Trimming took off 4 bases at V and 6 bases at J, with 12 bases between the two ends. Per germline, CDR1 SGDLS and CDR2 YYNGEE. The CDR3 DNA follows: TGTGCCAGCAGCCCTATGATGGCGGATACGCAGTATTTT. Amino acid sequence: CASSPMMADTQYF.